This entry concerns a single T cell receptor beta chain. Data came from immunoSEQ multiplex PCR; TCRdb stores just in-frame clones and leaves some out. The sample gives 90,000 to 120,000 clones, roughly 90% of which show up once; more than 0.65% is in the top ten. The germline V gene has CDR1 SNHLY and CDR2 FYNNEI. The CDR3 has 14 residues. V was pared by 4 bases and J by 1 base, with 10 bases between. The data stem from a study of T cell changes during pregnancy in multiple sclerosis. The source of this sequence is a female donor in good health, enrolled as a control in a pregnancy study. The V gene is TRBV2, the J gene TRBJ2-5; possibly TRBD1 for D (6 bases). The source was peripheral blood, collected in the third trimester of pregnancy. CDR3 region: CASSAGRGQETQYF. The CDR3 DNA follows: TGTGCCAGCAGTGCCGGCAGGGGCCAAGAGACCCAGTACTTC.